This T cell receptor beta chain was recorded in a study of identical twins. General study results and limits: Invariant MAIT and iNKT cells may have partly biased zero-insertion analyses. Carriage of fewer insertions was seen in abundant cord blood beta clonotypes, whereas memory repertoires showed none.

About this clonotype: Its antigen remains unidentified.

The CDR3 has 17 residues. Trimming removed 6 bases from V and 0 bases from J; junction bases left unmatched: 11. TCRdb used MiXCR to reprocess the 5' RACE reads, holding one entry per CDR3 protein. The sample shows around 690,000 distinct CDR3 sequences, 21% of them seen only once. The same sample was also used in a study of T cells expressing NK-cell markers. That paper notes: Obtained from sorted CD3+CD56+NKG2C+, CD3+CD56+NKG2C- and CD3+CD56-NKG2C+ T cells were the TCR beta repertoires. Among CD8+ T cells from roughly six donors, dominant NKG2C+ clonotypes accounted for about 1.0-7.0%.

The TCR was taken from a woman younger than 35 in good health. The rearrangement uses TRBV12-3 or TRBV12-4 and TRBJ2-1; 7 positions agree with TRBD2. The sample comprised PBMCs. This chain's CDR3 is CASSSMGGRGSYNEQFF. The CDR3 DNA reads TGTGCCAGCAGCTCAATGGGGGGGAGGGGCTCCTACAATGAGCAGTTCTTC.